This TCR beta chain was observed in a study of T cells after yellow fever vaccination (dated by TCRdb to about 2019). Some background on the complete study: The SMART-Seq v4 Ultra Low Input RNA kit was used to prepare libraries from fractions with low cell numbers. Two healthy male donors made up the cohort, one aged 18 to 30 years and the other aged 30 to 40 years. Blood was collected at multiple timepoints before and after primary and secondary immunization, and bulk PBMC replicates and cell subsets were isolated. To track T-cell clones before and after primary and booster YFV17D yellow fever vaccination, bulk TCR alpha and beta repertoires were sequenced longitudinally. Overall results and qualifications from the work: After the booster, most of the clones that had expanded following primary vaccination were detected again (roughly 96% of CD4 and around 87% of CD8), which suggests that memory was broadly maintained. Compared with the primary T-cell response, the secondary T-cell response was faster but weaker, reaching its peak on day 5 rather than on day 15. Because only a couple of donors were included in the study, the extent to which the findings can be generalized is limited. A small share of clonotypes was detected in both CD4 and CD8 compartments, with the overlap likely arising from convergent recombination. FACS-sorted repertoires could contain abundant contaminating clonotypes from the bulk population, so computational filtering was required.

This clonotype was seen only a few times. What this receptor recognizes is not known. Qualities for individual bases were not recorded, and no much larger clone is one base off. In the paper's terms, the treatment or condition label means: live attenuated yellow fever vaccine strain. At each blood-draw timepoint, two biological replicates of bulk PBMCs were collected. PBMCs were isolated from peripheral blood using a standard Ficoll-Paque protocol. TriZol was used to extract RNA from bulk PBMCs, CD4 and CD8 fractions, and dextramer-positive and dextramer-negative fractions. V loses 2 bases at its end and J loses 8 bases; junction bases beyond the gene matches: 3. Its CDR3 holds 14 amino acids, cysteine through phenylalanine. The entry retains the CDR3 DNA only, 42 bases that are in frame from base 1. TCR cDNA was synthesized by 5'RACE template switching, which introduced a universal primer site and unique molecular identifiers. cDNA synthesis was primed from both the TCR alpha and TCR beta constant segments. Library amplification involved two PCR steps, and the second step added sample barcodes and sequencing adapters. Libraries were sequenced on Illumina HiSeq 2500 (2x100 bp) or NovaSeq (2x150 bp). Processing in the source paper ran as follows. MIGEC handled demultiplexing of reads and collapsing into UMI consensus sequences, while MiXCR performed V(D)J alignment. Vaccine-responding clonotypes were defined with edgeR using replicate PBMC samples, requiring FDR below 0.01 and a log2 fold change above 5 up to day 15. CD4 or CD8 identity was assigned to each bulk clonotype according to whether the clonotype was present at higher abundance in the sequenced CD4 repertoire or the sequenced CD8 repertoire. The public reads were quality trimmed at Q25 with fastp and then assembled into clones with MiXCR by TCRdb, keeping productive beta chains. Each entry is one CDR3 protein sequence, shown with its most common DNA and genes. Here the V and J calls rest on TCRdb's processing, not on the authors' analysis. The sample has 510,000 or so distinct CDR3 sequences on record, 15% to 20% of them singletons. The ten most abundant clones make up roughly an eighth of the sample.

The chain is made from TRBV12-3 or TRBV12-4 and TRBJ1-4; a stretch of 9 junction bases matches TRBD1. Here the sequenced sample was PBMCs, taken 15 days after the yellow fever booster vaccination. The source of this sequence is a man aged 25-40 years who received the YFV17D yellow fever vaccine. CDR3 protein: CASSLTGGHEKLFF. Here is the DNA: TGTGCCAGCAGTTTAACAGGGGGCCACGAAAAACTGTTTTTT.